This record covers a single T cell receptor (beta chain). TCRdb reanalysed the 5' RACE reads using MiXCR and keeps one entry per CDR3 protein. The sample shows roughly 350,000 distinct CDR3 sequences, roughly 21% of them seen only once. The sample is drawn from a study of T-cell memory formation after mild COVID-19. The CDR3 contains 15 residues. Trimming pared 3 bases from V and 4 bases from J, leaving 13 bases between. This TCR came from an adult woman who had mild COVID-19 (a few samples of this study predate the infection). Cell type and time point are not known. This chain joins TRBV12-3 or TRBV12-4 and TRBJ2-1, with D tentatively TRBD1 (5 bases). Sequenced input: PBMCs or a T cell subset sorted from them (not recorded which). In DNA, the CDR3 is TGTGCCAGCAGTTTCGCTGGGGCAGAGTACAATGAGCAGTTCTTC. Translation: CASSFAGAEYNEQFF.